The clone carrying this TCR beta chain was observed many times. The sample comes from a study of T cells in Graves' hyperthyroidism and ophthalmopathy. Trimming shortened V by 11 bases and J by 5 bases, and 19 bases separated the two germline ends. The CDR3 spans 15 residues. Looked up from germline, CDR1 is SGHAT and CDR2 is FQNNGV. It was RNA transcripts that yielded the amplified TCR beta CDR3 regions. First-round RT-PCR targeting the TCR CDR3 was performed with the HTBI primer set. TCRdb redid the calling of the multiplex PCR reads with MiXCR, one entry per CDR3 protein. Of roughly 380,000 distinct CDR3 sequences in the sample, 15% to 20% are singletons; the top ten hold about a sixth.

Sequenced sample: blood. The sequence was obtained from a woman aged 40 to 50 with Graves' ophthalmopathy. The gene calls are TRBV11-2 and TRBJ1-6; D might be TRBD1 (5 bases). This CDR3 is CACQRFGRDNSPLHF. The CDR3 DNA follows: TGTGCCTGCCAGCGGTTTGGCAGGGATAATTCACCCCTCCACTTT.